Shown below are 2 T cell receptor beta chains from a single sample sequenced in a study of tumor-infiltrating lymphocytes in primary liver carcinoma. Total RNA and DNA came together from 20-30 mg of bulk tissue without cell sorting. The investigators made TCR beta cDNA from approximately 510 ng total RNA, using a constant-region primer. It was through three nested multiplex PCR rounds of slightly modified ARM-PCR that TCR beta libraries arose. Running 10 cycles apiece, the first two PCR rounds relied on TRBV1-TRBV30 forward primers together with a C-beta reverse primer. From the multiplex PCR reads, TCRdb called clonotypes with MiXCR, one entry per CDR3 protein. The sample comprises 100,000 to 150,000 distinct CDR3 sequences, 64% of which are singletons, and 8.4% rests with the top ten. Sequencing was done on a sample of liver tumor tissue from sampling region 3. Subset here: tumor region T3, left-lateral pole. These receptors came from a woman aged 60-70 years with primary liver carcinoma and hepatitis B virus infection.

The chain has TRBV28 and TRBJ2-1, with 14 bases that match TRBD2. This CDR3 comprises 19 residues. Germline V gene lookup returns CDR1 MDHEN and CDR2 SYDVKM. With V trimmed by 3 bases and J by 9 bases, 16 bases remained unmatched. The CDR3 spells CASSFLTTGTSGRGGEQFF. The DNA of the CDR3 is TGTGCCAGCAGTTTTCTGACAACCGGGACTAGCGGGAGAGGTGGTGAGCAGTTCTTC.

This clonotype was seen a few times. As DNA, the CDR3 is TGCGCCAGCACCTTAGTCGGACAAACAGAGACCCAGTACTTC. This translates into CASTLVGQTETQYF. The V gene is TRBV5-1, the J gene TRBJ2-5; a possible D gene is TRBD1 (5 bases). The V end was cut by 6 bases, the J end by 4 bases, with 16 bases between. Germline-derived CDR1 and CDR2 are SGHRS and YFSETQ. CDR3 size: 14 residues.